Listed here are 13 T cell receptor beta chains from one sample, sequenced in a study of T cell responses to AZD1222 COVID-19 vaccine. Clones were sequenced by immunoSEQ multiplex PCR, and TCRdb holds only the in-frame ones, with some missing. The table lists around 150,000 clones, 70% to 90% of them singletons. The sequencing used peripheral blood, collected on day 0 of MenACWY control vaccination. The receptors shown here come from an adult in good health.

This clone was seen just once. CDR3 sequence (DNA): TGTGCCAGCAGTGTTGGCAGATCCTACGAGCAGTACTTC. It is translated as CASSVGRSYEQYF. J is TRBJ2-7 and V is TRBV2; the D is unclear. Trimming pared 4 bases from V and 1 base from J, leaving 8 bases between. This CDR3 is 13 amino acids long. Germline V gene data show CDR1 as SNHLY and CDR2 as FYNNEI.

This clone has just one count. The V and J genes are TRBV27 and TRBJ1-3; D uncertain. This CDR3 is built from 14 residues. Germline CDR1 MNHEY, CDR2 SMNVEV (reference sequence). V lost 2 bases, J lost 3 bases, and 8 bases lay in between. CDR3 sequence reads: CASSLRAIGNTIYF. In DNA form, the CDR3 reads TGTGCCAGCAGTTTAAGGGCCATTGGAAACACCATATATTTT.

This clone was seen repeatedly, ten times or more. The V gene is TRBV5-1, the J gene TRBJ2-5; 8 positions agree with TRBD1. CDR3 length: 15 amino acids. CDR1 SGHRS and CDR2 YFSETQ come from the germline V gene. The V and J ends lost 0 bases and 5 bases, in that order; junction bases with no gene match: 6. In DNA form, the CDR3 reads TGCGCCAGCAGCTTGGGGACAGGGTTCTATGAGACCCAGTACTTC. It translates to CASSLGTGFYETQYF.

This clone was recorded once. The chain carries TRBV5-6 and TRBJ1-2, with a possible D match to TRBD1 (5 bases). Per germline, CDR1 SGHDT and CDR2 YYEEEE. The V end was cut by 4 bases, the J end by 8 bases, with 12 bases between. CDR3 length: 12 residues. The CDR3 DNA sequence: TGTGCCAGCAGCAAGACAGAAGGAGGCTACACCTTC. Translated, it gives CASSKTEGGYTF.

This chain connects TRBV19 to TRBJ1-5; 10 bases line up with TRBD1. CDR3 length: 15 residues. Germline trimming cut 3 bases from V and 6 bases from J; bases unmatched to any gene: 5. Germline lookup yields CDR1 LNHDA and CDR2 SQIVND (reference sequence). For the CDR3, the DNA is TGTGCCAGTAGTATCGACAGGGGGCGGACTCAGCCCCAGCATTTT. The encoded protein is CASSIDRGRTQPQHF.

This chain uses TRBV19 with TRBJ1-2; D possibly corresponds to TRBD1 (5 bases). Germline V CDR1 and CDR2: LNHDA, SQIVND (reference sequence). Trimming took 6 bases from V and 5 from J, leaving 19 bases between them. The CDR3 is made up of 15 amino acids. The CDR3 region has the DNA TGTGCCAGTAGCCCGACCCCGGGACCGCAATATGGCTACACCTTC. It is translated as CASSPTPGPQYGYTF.

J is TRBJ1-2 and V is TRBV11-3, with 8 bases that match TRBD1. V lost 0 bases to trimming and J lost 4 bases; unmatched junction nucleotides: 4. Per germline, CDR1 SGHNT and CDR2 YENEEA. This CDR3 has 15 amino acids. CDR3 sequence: CASSLETGGTYGYTF. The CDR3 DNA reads TGTGCCAGCAGCTTAGAAACAGGGGGTACCTATGGCTACACCTTC.

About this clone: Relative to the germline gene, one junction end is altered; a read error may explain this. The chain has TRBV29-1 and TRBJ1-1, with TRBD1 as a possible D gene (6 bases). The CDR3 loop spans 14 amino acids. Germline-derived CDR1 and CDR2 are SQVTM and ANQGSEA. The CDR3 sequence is CSVEATGLNTEAFF. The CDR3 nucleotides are TGCAGCGTCGAAGCGACAGGATTGAACACTGAAGCTTTCTTT. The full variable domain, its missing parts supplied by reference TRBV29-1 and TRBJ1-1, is SAVISQKPSRDICQRGTSLTIQCQVDSQVTMMFWYRQQPGQSLTLIATANQGSEATYESGFVIDKFPISRPNLTFSTLTVSNMSPEDSSIYLCSVEATGLNTEAFFGQGTRLTVV.

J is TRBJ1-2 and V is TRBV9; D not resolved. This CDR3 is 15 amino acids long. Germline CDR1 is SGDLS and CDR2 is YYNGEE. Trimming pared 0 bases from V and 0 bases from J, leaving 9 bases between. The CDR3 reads CASSVGGGANYGYTF. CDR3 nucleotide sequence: TGTGCCAGCAGCGTAGGGGGAGGAGCTAACTATGGCTACACCTTC.

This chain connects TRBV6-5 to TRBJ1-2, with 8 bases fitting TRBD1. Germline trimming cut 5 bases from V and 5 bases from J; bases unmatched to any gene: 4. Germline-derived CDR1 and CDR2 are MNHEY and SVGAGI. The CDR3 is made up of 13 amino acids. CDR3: CASSMDRVYGYTF. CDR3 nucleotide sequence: TGTGCCAGCAGTATGGACAGGGTTTATGGCTACACCTTC.

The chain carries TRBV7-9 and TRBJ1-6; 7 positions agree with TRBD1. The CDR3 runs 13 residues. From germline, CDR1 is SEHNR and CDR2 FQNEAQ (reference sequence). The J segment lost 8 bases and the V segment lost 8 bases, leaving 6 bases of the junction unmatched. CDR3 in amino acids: CASSRDSYSPLHF. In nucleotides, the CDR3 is TGTGCCAGCTCCCGGGACAGCTATTCACCCCTCCACTTT.

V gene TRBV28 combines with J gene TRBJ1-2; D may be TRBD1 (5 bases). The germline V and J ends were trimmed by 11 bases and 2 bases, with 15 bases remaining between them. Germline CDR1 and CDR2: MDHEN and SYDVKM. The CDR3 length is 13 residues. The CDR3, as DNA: TGTGCCGGTTCTGAGGGACTCAACTATGGCTACACCTTC. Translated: CAGSEGLNYGYTF.

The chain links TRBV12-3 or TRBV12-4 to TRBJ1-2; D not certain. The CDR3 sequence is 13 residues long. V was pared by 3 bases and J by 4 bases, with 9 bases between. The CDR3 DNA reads TGTGCCAGCAGTTTGAGGGAAGGCTATGGCTACACCTTC. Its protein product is CASSLREGYGYTF.